The 9 T cell receptor beta chains in this list originate from one sample, sequenced in a study of technical replicates of blood from a few donors. Profiling relied on immunoSEQ multiplex PCR, and the TCRdb table lists in-frame clones only, not all of them. Altogether about 70,000 clones are present, over 85% being singletons, with the ten largest covering approximately 0.4%. Sequences were obtained from T cells isolated from PBMCs. These receptors were collected from a human donor in good health.

The CDR3 DNA is TGTGCCAGCAGCTTACAGGGACTAGCGGACGAGCAGTACTTC. This codes for CASSLQGLADEQYF. The rearrangement joins TRBV7-9 to TRBJ2-7; 11 bases agree with TRBD2. The germline V gene has CDR1 SEHNR and CDR2 FQNEAQ (reference sequence). Germline trimming cut 2 bases from V and 5 bases from J; bases unmatched to any gene: 2. The CDR3 has 14 residues.

The rearrangement links TRBV27 to TRBJ2-6; 8 positions agree with TRBD1. The CDR3 has 15 amino acids. J gave up 3 bases and V 10 bases, and 8 bases lay outside the gene matches. Per the germline V gene, CDR1 is MNHEY and CDR2 is SMNVEV (reference sequence). As DNA, the CDR3 is TGTGCCACTGGGACAGGCGCCTTTGGGGCCAACGTCCTGACTTTC. Its translation is CATGTGAFGANVLTF.

The V call is TRBV6-1, the J call TRBJ2-1; TRBD2 matches at 13 bases. The CDR3 runs to 14 residues. In germline, CDR1 is MNHNS, CDR2 SASEGT. V gave up 3 bases and J gave up 10 bases; unmatched junction bases: 3. CDR3 DNA sequence: TGTGCCAGCAGTGAGGGACTAGCGGGAAACGAGCAGTTCTTC. As protein: CASSEGLAGNEQFF.

The chain is built from TRBV9 and TRBJ2-1; TRBD1 is a possible D gene (5 bases). V gave up 0 bases and J gave up 0 bases, with 7 bases separating them. Germline lookup yields CDR1 SGDLS and CDR2 YYNGEE. The length of the CDR3 is 15 residues. In DNA, the CDR3 is TGTGCCAGCAGCGTAGGGCAGGGCTCCTACAATGAGCAGTTCTTC. Protein product: CASSVGQGSYNEQFF. The full variable domain, with the rest looked up from reference TRBV9 and TRBJ2-1, is DSGVTQTPKHLITATGQRVTLRCSPRSGDLSVYWYQQSLDQGLQFLIQYYNGEERAKGNILERFSAQQFPDLHSELNLSSLELGDSALYFCASSVGQGSYNEQFFGPGTRLTVL.

The V and J genes are TRBV4-2 and TRBJ1-2, with 8 positions matching TRBD1. Germline CDR1 reads LGHNA; CDR2 reads YNFKEQ. There are 17 residues in the CDR3. Losses at the gene ends were 0 bases for V and 1 base for J; bases not matched to a gene: 7. The CDR3: CASSQDLAGQVNYGYTF. The CDR3, as DNA: TGTGCCAGCAGCCAAGATCTAGCGGGACAGGTTAACTATGGCTACACCTTC.

This chain uses TRBV2 with TRBJ1-1; a weak D match, TRBD1 (5 bases). The CDR3 spans 15 residues. CDR1 SNHLY and CDR2 FYNNEI come from the germline V gene. With 3 bases removed from V and 4 bases from J, the gap between germline ends came to 15 bases. In DNA form, the CDR3 reads TGTGCCAGCAGTGATCTTCCGCAGGGCCCCACTGAAGCTTTCTTT. Amino acids: CASSDLPQGPTEAFF. The variable domain in full, with the rest retrieved from reference TRBV2 and TRBJ1-1, is EPEVTQTPSHQVTQMGQEVILRCVPISNHLYFYWYRQILGQKVEFLVSFYNNEISEKSEIFDDQFSVERPDGSNFTLKIRSTKLEDSAMYFCASSDLPQGPTEAFFGQGTRLTVV.

This sequence joins TRBV19 and TRBJ1-2; the match to TRBD1 covers 9 bases. The germline gives CDR1 LNHDA, CDR2 SQIVND (reference sequence). The CDR3 has 15 residues. Unmatched junction bases numbered 7, after V lost 4 bases and J lost 4 bases. Here the CDR3 DNA reads TGTGCCAGTAGTAGGGGGACAGGGTATGGCTATGGCTACACCTTC. It translates to CASSRGTGYGYGYTF.

This sequence joins TRBV6-5 and TRBJ2-1; D is perhaps TRBD1 (6 bases). The CDR3 runs 14 residues. The germline CDR1 and CDR2 sequences are MNHEY and SVGAGI. The V gene lost 8 bases and the J gene lost 0 bases, with 11 bases spanning the gap. CDR3 in amino acids: CASQTGSSYNEQFF. The CDR3 DNA follows: TGTGCCAGCCAGACAGGCAGCTCCTACAATGAGCAGTTCTTC.

The rearrangement uses TRBV28 and TRBJ2-5; 8 bases agree with TRBD1. With 6 bases clipped from V and 5 bases from J, the junction kept 11 bases outside the gene matches. CDR1 MDHEN and CDR2 SYDVKM come from the germline V gene. The CDR3 totals 15 residues. The CDR3 nucleotides are TGTGCCAGCAGGGGGCAGGGGGCCCAGGGGGAGACCCAGTACTTC. Amino acids: CASRGQGAQGETQYF.